A selection of T cell receptor beta chains follows, all from one sample in a study of CD8 T cells in ankylosing spondylitis. TCRdb reanalysed the 5' RACE reads using MiXCR and keeps one entry per CDR3 protein. This sample has 100,000 to 150,000 distinct CDR3 sequences, with more than 6.5% found just once. Sequencing was done on a sample of blood, either unsorted or a sorted T cell fraction (not recorded which). These receptors all come from a male donor with ankylosing spondylitis or in good health (not recorded which). Each CDR3 is given with its conserved first and last residue. D genes are given only for firm matches. A row's size may be missing; if present it is once, few, many or a size class.

clone_size d_call j_call v_call cdr3_nt cdr3_aa
many NA TRBJ1-1 TRBV5-1 TGCGCCAGCAGCTATGGGCCTCGGGGCACTGAAGCTTTCTTT CASSYGPRGTEAFF
many NA TRBJ2-2 TRBV7-2 TGTGCCAGCAGCTTAGTATCTTCCACCGGGGAGCTGTTTTTT CASSLVSSTGELFF
few TRBD2 TRBJ2-7 TRBV7-2 TGTGCCAGCAGCTACAGACAGACTAGCGGACCCTACGAGCAGTACTTC CASSYRQTSGPYEQYF
NA TRBD2 TRBJ2-3 TRBV7-8 TGTGCCAGCAGCTTAGCACTAGCGGGAGGGCCGGGCACAGATACGCAGTATTTT CASSLALAGGPGTDTQYF
many TRBD2 TRBJ2-1 TRBV15 TGTGCCACCAGCGGAAGACTAGCGGGTTATGAGCAGTTCTTC CATSGRLAGYEQFF
many TRBD1 TRBJ2-5 TRBV12-3/TRBV12-4 TGTGCCAGCAGGGCTACAGGGGAAGAGACCCAGTACTTC CASRATGEETQYF
many NA TRBJ2-7 TRBV5-1 TGCGCCAGCAGCCCTTCCGGGACAAGCTCCTACGAGCAGTACTTC CASSPSGTSSYEQYF
few NA TRBJ1-6 TRBV27 TGTGCCAGCAGTTTAGAACAGAGCTCCTATAATTCACCCCTCCACTTT CASSLEQSSYNSPLHF
many NA TRBJ1-2 TRBV5-1 TGCGCCAGCAGCTTGGAACAGGGCTCTAACTATGGCTACACCTTC CASSLEQGSNYGYTF
many TRBD2 TRBJ2-7 TRBV7-7 TGTGCTAGCAGCTTAGCGCTGGGGGGGACTTACGAGCAGTACTTC CASSLALGGTYEQYF
many NA TRBJ1-5 TRBV5-1 TGCGCCAGCAGCTTGCCCCTTAGCAATCAGCCCCAGCATTTT CASSLPLSNQPQHF
many NA TRBJ2-2 TRBV12-3/TRBV12-4 TGTGCCAGCAGTTTAGCGGGGGGCGGTCACACCGGGGAGCTGTTTTTT CASSLAGGGHTGELFF
many NA TRBJ1-1 TRBV5-1 TGCGCCAGCAGCTTGGGGGGTGTTGAAGCTTTCTTT CASSLGGVEAFF
many NA TRBJ2-2 TRBV27 TGTGCCAGCAGTTTATCGGCCACCGGGGAGCTGTTTTTT CASSLSATGELFF
many NA TRBJ1-3 TRBV2 TGTGCCGGAGCAGTGGGAGGGGTAAACACCATATATTTT CAGAVGGVNTIYF
NA NA TRBJ2-1 TRBV4-3 TGCGCCAGCAGCCAAGATCCTCCACAGTCCTACAATGAGCAGTTCTTC CASSQDPPQSYNEQFF
many NA TRBJ2-2 TRBV6-1 TGTGCCAGCAGTGTGTCCGGGACAACCGGGGAGCTGTTTTTT CASSVSGTTGELFF
many NA TRBJ2-1 TRBV15 TGTGCCACCAGAGGGGACACGGGGGGTTCCCACAATGAGCAGTTCTTC CATRGDTGGSHNEQFF
few TRBD2 TRBJ2-7 TRBV5-1 TGCGCCAGCAGCGGCAACTTAGCGGGAGGAGCCTACGAGCAGTACTTC CASSGNLAGGAYEQYF
many NA TRBJ1-6 TRBV5-1 TGCGCCAGCAGCTTGTTTTCGGGGGGCGCGGGGAAATGGTCACCCCTCCACTTT CASSLFSGGAGKWSPLHF
many NA TRBJ2-7 TRBV18 TGTGCCAGCTCATCATACCGGGGAAACGAGCAGTACTTC CASSSYRGNEQYF
many NA TRBJ1-1 TRBV5-1 TGCGCCAGCAGCCTGTTCGCTGTGAACACTGAAGCTTTCTTT CASSLFAVNTEAFF
few NA TRBJ1-2 TRBV20-1 TGCAGTGCTAGAGATCGTACTAATGGGGCGGCCGCTTATGGCTACACCTTC CSARDRTNGAAAYGYTF